The rows below give T cell receptor beta chains drawn from one sample of a study of blood T cell repertoires in COVID-19. Measured with immunoSEQ multiplex PCR; TCRdb has only the in-frame clones, and not every one. Among 450,000 or so clones, approximately 90% were seen once, and the ten largest hold roughly 1.6%. The sample was peripheral blood. The receptors come from a woman aged 40 to 55 with COVID-19, enrolled during active disease. CDR3s include the opening cysteine and the closing phenylalanine or tryptophan. A D gene is named only where the DNA matches it firmly. Clone size is shown for a subset of rows, as once, few, many or a class of expanded clone.

TRBV5-5	TRBJ1-5	NA	NA	CASSLWPGVDQPQHF	TGTGCCAGCAGCTTGTGGCCAGGGGTTGATCAGCCCCAGCATTTT
TRBV2	TRBJ1-1	NA	NA	CATQMGPPGGTEAFF	TGTGCCACCCAGATGGGGCCCCCGGGAGGCACTGAAGCTTTCTTT
TRBV13	TRBJ2-7	NA	TRBD1	CASSLGGQGSHEQYF	TGTGCCAGCAGCTTAGGGGGACAGGGAAGCCACGAGCAGTACTTC
TRBV4-3	TRBJ2-1	once	TRBD2	CASSQALAGANEQFF	TGCGCCAGCAGCCAAGCCCTAGCGGGAGCCAATGAGCAGTTCTTC
TRBV7-2	TRBJ1-1	NA	NA	CASSAVIRHPNTEAFF	TGTGCCAGCAGCGCCGTTATAAGACACCCGAACACTGAAGCTTTCTTT
TRBV19	TRBJ1-5	NA	NA	CASTRLGPGQPQHF	TGTGCCAGTACCCGCCTGGGTCCGGGTCAGCCCCAGCATTTT
TRBV24-1	TRBJ1-2	NA	TRBD1	CATSDPDRDYGYTF	TGTGCCACCAGTGACCCGGACAGGGACTATGGCTACACCTTC
TRBV19	TRBJ2-1	NA	NA	CASSILLDWGGGQFF	TGTGCCAGTAGTATATTACTTGATTGGGGAGGAGGGCAGTTCTTC
TRBV4-3	TRBJ2-3	NA	NA	CASSQRGYTDTQYF	TGCGCCAGCAGCCAAAGAGGATACACAGATACGCAGTATTTT
TRBV19	TRBJ2-7	NA	NA	CASSIGQDSYEQYF	TGTGCCAGTAGTATAGGCCAGGATTCCTACGAGCAGTACTTC
TRBV7-6	TRBJ2-2	NA	TRBD2	CASSLGYPSGANTGELFF	TGTGCCAGCAGCTTAGGTTACCCTAGCGGGGCGAACACCGGGGAGCTGTTTTTT
TRBV7-9	TRBJ1-6	NA	TRBD1	CASSLVSGQYSPLHF	TGTGCCAGCAGCTTAGTATCGGGACAGTATTCACCCCTCCACTTT
TRBV7-9	TRBJ1-2	NA	TRBD1	CASSFRDRDPGYGYTF	TGTGCCAGCAGCTTCCGGGACAGGGATCCAGGCTATGGCTACACCTTC
TRBV19	TRBJ1-1	NA	TRBD1	CATKTGGNMNTEAFF	TGTGCCACTAAGACAGGGGGGAACATGAACACTGAAGCTTTCTTT
TRBV12-3/TRBV12-4	TRBJ1-1	NA	NA	CASRPGHGREAFF	TGTGCCAGCAGACCCGGACACGGGCGAGAAGCTTTCTTT
TRBV4-1	TRBJ2-1	NA	TRBD1	CASSRTGSYNEQFF	TGCGCCAGCAGCCGGACAGGGAGCTACAATGAGCAGTTCTTC
TRBV5-1	TRBJ2-7	NA	NA	CASSLVPDTYEQYF	TGCGCCAGCAGCTTGGTGCCCGACACCTACGAGCAGTACTTC
TRBV30	TRBJ1-1	once	TRBD1	CAWNPTDRGHTEAFF	TGTGCCTGGAACCCAACCGACAGGGGGCACACTGAAGCTTTCTTT
TRBV11-2	TRBJ2-3	NA	NA	CASSFEGLARTDTQYF	TGTGCCAGCAGCTTCGAGGGATTAGCCCGCACAGATACGCAGTATTTT
TRBV7-9	TRBJ1-1	few	NA	CASSPRGTAGEAFF	TGTGCCAGCAGCCCCCGGGGGACCGCCGGTGAAGCTTTCTTT
TRBV9	TRBJ1-2	NA	NA	CASTTGGAGRYGYTF	TGTGCCAGCACCACCGGGGGGGCAGGGAGGTATGGCTACACCTTC
TRBV10-1	TRBJ1-2	NA	NA	CASSFKAGGRNGYTF	TGCGCCAGCAGTTTTAAAGCGGGGGGGCGGAATGGCTACACCTTC
TRBV20-1	TRBJ1-1	NA	TRBD1	CSASLRDRGHEAFF	TGCAGTGCTAGTCTCCGGGACAGGGGCCATGAAGCTTTCTTT
TRBV24-1	TRBJ2-1	NA	NA	CATSDRETGMDEQFF	TGTGCCACCAGTGACCGTGAGACGGGGATGGATGAGCAGTTCTTC
TRBV3-1/TRBV3-2	TRBJ1-1	few	TRBD1	CASSPRDRGPFTEAFF	TGTGCCAGCAGCCCCCGGGACAGGGGGCCATTCACTGAAGCTTTCTTT
TRBV3-1/TRBV3-2	TRBJ2-3	NA	NA	CASSLSRQGPTDTQYF	TGTGCCAGCAGCCTCTCAAGGCAGGGTCCCACAGATACGCAGTATTTT
TRBV29-1	TRBJ1-2	NA	NA	CSVEKGTNYGYTF	TGCAGCGTTGAGAAGGGGACTAACTATGGCTACACCTTC
TRBV5-8	TRBJ1-5	NA	NA	CASSLDTSAYQPQHF	TGTGCCAGCAGTTTAGATACCTCCGCTTATCAGCCCCAGCATTTT
TRBV10-3	TRBJ1-2	NA	TRBD1	CAIRGTGIISYGYTF	TGTGCCATCAGGGGGACAGGGATAATTAGCTATGGCTACACCTTC
TRBV7-9	TRBJ1-4	NA	TRBD1	CASSSWGTATNEKLFF	TGTGCCAGCAGCTCGTGGGGGACAGCAACTAATGAAAAACTGTTTTTT
TRBV30	TRBJ1-1	NA	NA	CAWGDREAFF	TGTGCCTGGGGAGACAGAGAAGCTTTCTTT
TRBV5-1	TRBJ2-5	NA	TRBD2	CASSIWTSGSETQYF	TGCGCCAGCAGCATCTGGACTAGCGGGAGCGAGACCCAGTACTTC
TRBV27	TRBJ2-1	NA	TRBD2	CASSPLGGRSNEQFF	TGTGCCAGCAGTCCCCTAGGCGGGAGATCTAATGAGCAGTTCTTC
TRBV7-6	TRBJ1-1	NA	NA	CASSQRQNTEAFF	TGTGCCAGCAGCCAGCGGCAGAACACTGAAGCTTTCTTT
TRBV25-1	TRBJ1-5	NA	NA	CASSGRGGNQPQHF	TGTGCCAGCAGTGGAAGGGGAGGGAATCAGCCCCAGCATTTT
TRBV2	TRBJ1-5	few	NA	CASSERRRDNQPQHF	TGTGCCAGCAGTGAGAGGCGCAGGGACAATCAGCCCCAGCATTTT
TRBV5-4	TRBJ1-1	few	NA	CASSPPDRTGTEAFF	TGTGCCAGCAGCCCTCCGGATCGGACTGGGACTGAAGCTTTCTTT
TRBV4-1	TRBJ1-6	NA	TRBD1	CASSQVRAGGNNSPLHF	TGCGCCAGCAGCCAAGTGAGGGCAGGGGGAAATAATTCACCCCTCCACTTT
TRBV29-1	TRBJ1-4	NA	NA	CSVRGGATNEKLFF	TGCAGCGTGAGGGGGGGGGCAACTAATGAAAAACTGTTTTTT
TRBV11-3	TRBJ2-2	NA	NA	CASSLDSHRSVGELFF	TGTGCCAGCAGCTTAGATTCCCACCGCAGTGTCGGGGAGCTGTTTTTT
TRBV7-9	TRBJ2-1	NA	NA	CASVQQVDNEQFF	TGTGCCAGCGTACAACAGGTAGACAATGAGCAGTTCTTC
TRBV7-2	TRBJ2-1	NA	TRBD2	CASSNYGTSASGLHEQFF	TGTGCCAGCAGCAACTACGGGACTAGCGCAAGCGGGTTACATGAGCAGTTCTTC
TRBV5-4	TRBJ2-3	NA	TRBD2	CASTLFQREPSTDTQYF	TGTGCCAGCACCCTGTTCCAGCGGGAGCCCAGCACAGATACGCAGTATTTT
TRBV2	TRBJ1-5	NA	NA	CASSGQVSNQPQHF	TGTGCCAGCAGTGGACAGGTTAGCAATCAGCCCCAGCATTTT